Listed below are T cell receptor beta chains from one sample, sequenced in a study of shared clonotypes between healthy human individuals. Sequencing used immunoSEQ multiplex PCR; TCRdb keeps in-frame clones, though not all of them. The sample has 630,000 or so clones; 95% to 98% are singletons. The sample comprised naive CD8+ T cells sorted from blood. The receptors were gathered from a young man in good health. Each CDR3 is given with its conserved first and last residue. A D gene is named only where the DNA matches it firmly. Clone size, where shown, is once, few, many, or a class for clones that have expanded.

-	TRBV6-5	13	-	TRBJ2-7	CASSYSDYAEQYF	TGTGCCAGCAGTTACTCGGACTATGCCGAGCAGTACTTC
TRBD2	TRBV28	15	once	TRBJ2-7	CASGEIAGGAYEQYF	TGTGCCAGCGGGGAGATAGCGGGAGGGGCCTACGAGCAGTACTTC
TRBD2	TRBV4-1	15	-	TRBJ2-3	CASTSTSGFTDTQYF	TGCGCCAGCACGTCGACTAGCGGATTCACAGATACGCAGTATTTT
-	TRBV2	11	-	TRBJ2-7	CASSASYEQYF	TGTGCCAGCAGTGCGTCCTACGAGCAGTACTTC
-	TRBV10-2	11	once	TRBJ2-7	CASSRLGEQYF	TGCGCCAGCAGTAGACTCGGCGAGCAGTACTTC
-	TRBV27	13	-	TRBJ1-4	CASSSGHYEKLFF	TGTGCCAGCAGTTCAGGACATTATGAAAAACTGTTTTTT
-	TRBV5-1	15	-	TRBJ1-1	CASSWVGAENTEAFF	TGCGCCAGCAGCTGGGTGGGGGCGGAGAACACTGAAGCTTTCTTT
TRBD1	TRBV19	18	-	TRBJ2-5	CASSLSGDRGGIQETQYF	TGTGCCAGTAGTCTCTCCGGGGACAGGGGTGGGATCCAAGAGACCCAGTACTTC
TRBD2	TRBV2	16	-	TRBJ2-2	CASSGLAGVRTGELFF	TGTGCCAGCAGTGGACTAGCGGGAGTGCGAACCGGGGAGCTGTTTTTT
-	TRBV14	14	-	TRBJ1-1	CASSPLQENTEAFF	TGTGCCAGCAGTCCTCTTCAGGAGAACACTGAAGCTTTCTTT
-	TRBV27	15	-	TRBJ1-5	CASRPGQNSNQPQHF	TGTGCCAGCAGACCCGGACAGAATAGCAATCAGCCCCAGCATTTT
TRBD2	TRBV5-4	15	-	TRBJ2-1	CASSPGTSGSDEQFF	TGTGCCAGCAGCCCCGGGACTAGCGGGTCGGATGAGCAGTTCTTC
-	TRBV23-1	14	-	TRBJ2-3	CASSPNKFTDTQYF	TGCGCCAGCAGTCCGAACAAATTCACAGATACGCAGTATTTT
-	TRBV30	13	-	TRBJ2-7	CAWSVPGGIEQYF	TGTGCCTGGAGTGTACCGGGCGGAATCGAGCAGTACTTC
TRBD2	TRBV5-4	15	-	TRBJ2-7	CASSLGTGGTYEQYF	TGTGCCAGCAGCTTGGGAACGGGAGGCACCTACGAGCAGTACTTC
-	TRBV29-1	12	once	TRBJ2-7	CSVIPGGDEQYF	TGCAGCGTTATTCCAGGGGGGGACGAGCAGTACTTC
-	TRBV29-1	15	-	TRBJ2-7	CSVTPPGLSSYEQYF	TGCAGCGTTACGCCGCCGGGGTTGAGCTCCTACGAGCAGTACTTC
TRBD2	TRBV28	15	-	TRBJ2-1	CASSRGVLAGGLGFF	TGTGCCAGCAGCCGAGGGGTACTAGCGGGAGGGCTGGGGTTCTTC
TRBD2	TRBV9	14	few	TRBJ2-7	CASSVEGLAGEQYF	TGTGCCAGCAGCGTAGAGGGTCTAGCGGGGGAGCAGTACTTC
-	TRBV5-6	12	-	TRBJ1-1	CASSFSSTEAFF	TGTGCCAGCAGCTTTTCCAGCACTGAAGCTTTCTTT
TRBD1	TRBV11-3	15	-	TRBJ1-5	CASSSSATGAQPQHF	TGTGCCAGCAGCTCTAGCGCGACAGGGGCCCAGCCCCAGCATTTT
-	TRBV10-1	13	-	TRBJ1-4	CASSEGPSEKLFF	TGCGCCAGCAGTGAAGGTCCCTCTGAAAAACTGTTTTTT
-	TRBV7-6	12	-	TRBJ2-5	CASSFLGGTQYF	TGTGCCAGCAGCTTTTTAGGTGGGACCCAGTACTTC
TRBD1	TRBV7-9	15	-	TRBJ2-7	CASSSDRGLIYEQYF	TGTGCCAGCAGCTCCGACAGGGGGTTGATTTACGAGCAGTACTTC
TRBD1	TRBV5-1	15	-	TRBJ2-7	CASSLETGFYYEQYF	TGCGCCAGCAGCTTGGAGACAGGGTTTTACTACGAGCAGTACTTC
TRBD2	TRBV12-5	17	-	TRBJ2-3	CASGLVPSGASTDTQYF	TGTGCTAGTGGTTTGGTACCCAGCGGGGCGAGCACAGATACGCAGTATTTT
-	TRBV29-1	13	-	TRBJ2-5	CSVVLANQETQYF	TGCAGCGTTGTTTTAGCGAACCAAGAGACCCAGTACTTC
-	TRBV7-8	12	once	TRBJ1-2	CASSLTREGYTF	TGTGCCAGCAGCTTAACCAGGGAGGGCTACACCTTC
-	TRBV28	15	once	TRBJ2-7	CASSHLSTGTYEQYF	TGTGCCAGCAGTCACCTCTCGACGGGAACCTACGAGCAGTACTTC
-	TRBV7-9	15	-	TRBJ2-7	CASSTESRPIYEQYF	TGTGCCAGCAGCACCGAGAGCCGACCCATCTACGAGCAGTACTTC